Below are 30 T cell receptor beta chains sequenced from a single sample in a study of blood T cells in healthy people across ages. The authors ran a second PCR of roughly 6 to 12 cycles using a sample-barcoded 5' primer and a J-beta primer mix. TCRdb reanalysed the 5' RACE reads using MiXCR and keeps one entry per CDR3 protein. The sample yields 1.4 million or so distinct CDR3 sequences, 42% seen once. The sample comprised blood. The source is a woman between 18 and 30 years old in good health.

J is TRBJ1-2 and V is TRBV7-9; D ambiguous. V was shortened by 6 bases and J by 4 bases, with 12 bases between the two germline ends. The germline CDR1 and CDR2 sequences are SEHNR and FQNEAQ (reference sequence). This CDR3 has 13 residues. DNA for the CDR3: TGTGCCAGCAGTCTATCCACCTCCTATGGCTACACCTTC. Amino acids: CASSLSTSYGYTF.

This CDR3 is CATSRDTLLYEQYF. The CDR3 coding sequence is TGTGCCACCAGCAGAGATACCCTACTCTACGAGCAGTACTTC. J is TRBJ2-7 and V is TRBV15; no clear D gene. CDR1 and CDR2 (germline): LNHNV, YYDKDF (reference sequence). V was cut by 0 bases and J by 3 bases, with 9 bases left in between. The CDR3 runs 14 residues.

The V gene is TRBV5-1, the J gene TRBJ2-1; D ambiguous. The CDR3 sequence is 16 residues long. V was pared by 5 bases and J by 1 base, with 16 bases between. Per germline, CDR1 SGHRS and CDR2 YFSETQ. Written as DNA, the CDR3 is TGCGCCAGCAGGGATGGGGTGACGGTATCCTACAATGAGCAGTTCTTC. Its protein product is CASRDGVTVSYNEQFF. The variable domain in full, with the rest retrieved from reference TRBV5-1 and TRBJ2-1, is KAGVTQTPRYLIKTRGQQVTLSCSPISGHRSVSWYQQTPGQGLQFLFEYFSETQRNKGNFPGRFSGRQFSNSRSEMNVSTLELGDSALYLCASRDGVTVSYNEQFFGPGTRLTVL.

The V gene is TRBV9, the J gene TRBJ1-1, with D unresolved. Germline CDR1 is SGDLS and CDR2 is YYNGEE. The CDR3 contains 15 residues. V was clipped by 4 bases and J by 3 bases, with 16 bases between them. As DNA, the CDR3 is TGTGCCAGCAGCAAATCCACAGATACCTACACTGAAGCTTTCTTT. Protein product: CASSKSTDTYTEAFF.

The chain links TRBV20-1 to TRBJ2-7, with D possibly being TRBD1 (5 bases). V lost 2 bases and J lost 2, with 13 bases in between. The CDR3 spans 14 residues. Germline V lookup: CDR1 DFQATT, CDR2 SNEGSKA (reference sequence). Written as DNA, the CDR3 is TGCAGTGCTAGATTCCAGGGCCTTCCCTACGAGCAGTACTTC. This sequence encodes CSARFQGLPYEQYF.

This clonotype was counted only a few times. DNA of the CDR3: TGCGCCAGCAGTCACAGGGATAACACTGAAGCTTTCTTT. It codes for CASSHRDNTEAFF. The rearrangement links TRBV4-3 to TRBJ1-1, with D perhaps TRBD1 (6 bases). The CDR3 has 13 amino acids. Germline-derived CDR1 and CDR2 are LGHNA and YSLEER. Trimming left V 6 bases short and J 2 bases short, with 10 bases between.

V and J are TRBV6-5 and TRBJ2-7; D uncertain. Trimming stripped 7 bases from V and 0 bases from J, with 13 bases between. CDR1 is MNHEY, CDR2 SVGAGI, per germline. The CDR3 spans 14 residues. CDR3 loop: CASTRTAPSYEQYF. CDR3 nucleotide sequence: TGTGCCAGCACTCGGACGGCCCCCTCCTACGAGCAGTACTTC.

The genes are TRBV20-1 and TRBJ1-5; D may be TRBD1 (5 bases). Germline CDR1 DFQATT, CDR2 SNEGSKA (reference sequence). CDR3 size: 13 residues. The germline V and J ends were trimmed by 3 bases and 3 bases, with 9 bases remaining between them. The CDR3 spells CSASRELNQPQHF. The CDR3 DNA reads as TGCAGTGCTAGCAGGGAACTCAATCAGCCCCAGCATTTT.

In regard to this clonotype: A junction boundary mismatches the germline segment, possibly from a read error. V usage is TRBV10-3 and J usage is TRBJ2-6; 11 nucleotides align to TRBD1. The V gene's germline CDR1 is ENHRY and CDR2 SYGVKD. This CDR3 is 18 amino acids long. The CDR3 sequence is CVISTGTGGGPGANVLTF. CDR3 sequence (DNA): TGTGTCATCAGTACCGGGACAGGGGGAGGCCCTGGGGCCAACGTCCTGACTTTC.

The sample holds a few counts of this clonotype. The V call is TRBV28, the J call TRBJ2-7, with 9 bases matching TRBD2. The CDR3 runs to 15 residues. V shed 4 bases and J 3 bases; nucleotides not matched to a gene: 7. Germline CDR1 reads MDHEN; CDR2 reads SYDVKM. DNA of the CDR3: TGTGCCAGCAGTTCCTTGGCGGGAGGGATCTACGAGCAGTACTTC. Amino acids: CASSSLAGGIYEQYF.

V gene TRBV7-6 combines with J gene TRBJ2-7, with 12 bases fitting TRBD2. The length of the CDR3 is 16 residues. CDR1 is SGHVS and CDR2 is FNYEAQ in the germline V gene. The junction had 3 bases not matched to a gene; V was cut back by 1 base and J by 2 bases. The CDR3, as DNA: TGTGCCAGCAGCTTAGGGACTAGCGGGGCTCCCTACGAGCAGTACTTC. Amino acids: CASSLGTSGAPYEQYF. Full variable domain (rest looked up from reference TRBV7-6 and TRBJ2-7): GAGVSQSPRYKVTKRGQDVALRCDPISGHVSLYWYRQALGQGPEFLTYFNYEAQQDKSGLPNDRFSAERPEGSISTLTIQRTEQRDSAMYRCASSLGTSGAPYEQYFGPGTRLTVT.

The chain joins TRBV5-4 to TRBJ2-3; TRBD2 matches 11 bases. Germline V gene data show CDR1 as SGHNT and CDR2 as YYREEE (reference sequence). This CDR3 region has 16 residues. The junction had 7 bases not matched to a gene; V was cut back by 2 bases and J by 5 bases. CDR3 nucleotide sequence: TGTGCCAGCAGCTTAGGGACTAGCGGTGAGGGAGATACGCAGTATTTT. As protein: CASSLGTSGEGDTQYF.

A single count supports this clonotype. The rearrangement links TRBV29-1 to TRBJ2-5, with 12 bases matching TRBD2. Germline-derived CDR1 and CDR2 are SQVTM and ANQGSEA. The V and J ends lost 4 bases and 11 bases, in that order; junction bases with no gene match: 14. CDR3 size: 15 residues. Written as DNA, the CDR3 is TGCAGCGTTGGAGACCTAGCGGGGGGGCTCAATGAGCAGTACTTC. It translates to CSVGDLAGGLNEQYF. Full variable domain (missing parts from reference TRBV29-1 and TRBJ2-5): SAVISQKPSRDICQRGTSLTIQCQVDSQVTMMFWYRQQPGQSLTLIATANQGSEATYESGFVIDKFPISRPNLTFSTLTVSNMSPEDSSIYLCSVGDLAGGLNEQYFGPGTRLLVL.

The chain links TRBV20-1 to TRBJ1-2; 8 positions match TRBD1. J gave up 12 bases and V 1 base, and 10 bases lay outside the gene matches. CDR1 is DFQATT, CDR2 SNEGSKA, per germline (reference sequence). This CDR3 spans 13 amino acids. Here the CDR3 reads CSARAGRGPTHTF. CDR3 DNA: TGCAGTGCTAGAGCGGGCAGGGGGCCCACTCACACCTTC.

In its sample, this clonotype was seen a few times. CDR3 in amino acids: CASSNRGQNTEAFF. CDR3 in DNA: TGTGCCAGCAGTAACCGGGGACAGAACACTGAAGCTTTCTTT. The chain carries TRBV12-3 or TRBV12-4 and TRBJ1-1; D possibly corresponds to TRBD1 (6 bases). Trimming left V 5 bases short and J 1 base short, with 11 bases between. This CDR3 spans 14 amino acids.

The CDR3 spells CASSREQGGETQYF. The CDR3 bases are TGTGCCAGCAGTCGGGAACAGGGGGGAGAGACCCAGTACTTC. The chain links TRBV28 to TRBJ2-5; 8 nucleotides agree with TRBD1. This CDR3 has 14 amino acids. Germline V CDR1 and CDR2: MDHEN, SYDVKM. The ends lost 5 bases at V and 4 bases at J; junction bases unmatched: 6.

This clonotype was detected only a few times. V is TRBV4-3 and J is TRBJ2-7, with 9 bases aligning to TRBD2. The ends lost 1 base at V and 4 bases at J; junction bases unmatched: 11. The length of the CDR3 is 17 residues. Germline-derived CDR1 and CDR2 are LGHNA and YSLEER. In DNA form, the CDR3 reads TGCGCCAGCAGCCAAGGACCAACTAGCGGGCGAGGATACGAGCAGTACTTC. Protein: CASSQGPTSGRGYEQYF.

In its sample, this clonotype was seen a few times. V gene TRBV29-1 combines with J gene TRBJ2-7; the match to TRBD2 covers 9 bases. The end of the DNA aligns better with TRBJ2-5, so the J call may be wrong. Germline V gene sequence: CDR1 SQVTM, CDR2 ANQGSEA. The CDR3 is 17 residues long. CDR3 amino acids: CSVPHLAGAGRTETQYF. In DNA, the CDR3 is TGCAGCGTTCCTCATTTAGCGGGAGCAGGTCGTACGGAGACCCAGTACTTC.

The V gene is TRBV7-2, the J gene TRBJ2-4, with D uncertain. Deletions cut 1 base from V and 0 bases from J, with 13 bases between. This CDR3 has 17 residues. Germline V gene sequence: CDR1 SGHTA, CDR2 FQGNSA. The CDR3 is CASSLDPARLAKNIQYF. The CDR3 nucleotides read TGTGCCAGCAGCTTAGACCCAGCAAGACTAGCCAAAAACATTCAGTACTTC. The variable domain in full, with the rest retrieved from reference TRBV7-2 and TRBJ2-4, is GAGVSQSPSNKVTEKGKDVELRCDPISGHTALYWYRQSLGQGLEFLIYFQGNSAPDKSGLPSDRFSAERTGGSVSTLTIQRTQQEDSAVYLCASSLDPARLAKNIQYFGAGTRLSVL.

The J gene is TRBJ1-2, the V gene TRBV20-1; D is perhaps TRBD1 (5 bases). CDR3 length: 12 amino acids. The V gene lost 6 bases and the J gene lost 8 bases, with 16 bases spanning the gap. Germline-derived CDR1 and CDR2 are DFQATT and SNEGSKA (reference sequence). CDR3 nucleotides: TGCAGTGCCCAGTGGGGGGTATTGGGCTACACCTTC. It encodes CSAQWGVLGYTF.

This clonotype occurred a few times. The chain combines TRBV20-1 with TRBJ1-5; 7 bases map to TRBD1. CDR1 is DFQATT and CDR2 is SNEGSKA in the germline V gene (reference sequence). Germline trimming cut 5 bases from V and 6 bases from J; bases unmatched to any gene: 4. The CDR3 is 12 residues long. The CDR3 protein is CSAVGQFQPQHF. The CDR3 coding sequence is TGCAGTGCTGTGGGACAGTTTCAGCCCCAGCATTTT.

The rearrangement uses TRBV7-2 and TRBJ1-6, with D maybe TRBD1 (5 bases). This CDR3 contains 11 residues. Deletions cut 5 bases from V and 15 bases from J, with 11 bases between. Germline V gives CDR1 SGHTA, CDR2 FQGNSA. The CDR3 coding sequence is TGTGCCAGCAGCGTTACAGGTTACCTCCACTTT. Its translation is CASSVTGYLHF. The entire variable domain, with the rest obtained from reference TRBV7-2 and TRBJ1-6, is as follows: GAGVSQSPSNKVTEKGKDVELRCDPISGHTALYWYRQSLGQGLEFLIYFQGNSAPDKSGLPSDRFSAERTGGSVSTLTIQRTQQEDSAVYLCASSVTGYLHFGNGTRLTVT.

This chain links TRBV7-9 with TRBJ1-5; the D gene is possibly TRBD1 (5 bases). CDR3 length equals 13 residues. Trimming shortened V by 3 bases and J by 6 bases, and 9 bases separated the two germline ends. CDR1 is SEHNR and CDR2 is FQNEAQ in the germline V gene (reference sequence). The CDR3 region is CASSFQGVQPQHF. The CDR3 bases are TGTGCCAGCAGCTTCCAGGGAGTTCAGCCCCAGCATTTT.

This clonotype showed up just once. This chain links TRBV2 with TRBJ2-3; D unresolved. The DNA end is a closer match to TRBJ1-5, so the J assignment may be wrong. The CDR3 consists of 13 residues. In germline, CDR1 is SNHLY, CDR2 FYNNEI. CDR3 sequence: CASSESPSDTQHF. The CDR3 DNA follows: TGTGCCAGCAGTGAATCACCATCAGATACGCAGCATTTT.

The chain recombines TRBV7-9 with TRBJ2-4; no clear D. The CDR3 is made up of 13 amino acids. CDR1 and CDR2 from the germline V gene are SEHNR and FQNEAQ (reference sequence). The germline V and J ends were trimmed by 9 bases and 4 bases, with 13 bases remaining between them. The DNA of the CDR3 is TGTGCCAGTCTTGACGGGTTAAAAAACATTCAGTACTTC. Protein product: CASLDGLKNIQYF.

This clonotype has just a few counts. The V call is TRBV21-1, the J call TRBJ2-3; TRBD2 reflects the table's D call only, with no check against the DNA. TRBV21-1 is a recognized pseudogene. The CDR3 extends over 15 amino acids. CDR3: CASSSSSGGADTQYF. CDR3 DNA sequence: TGTGCCAGCAGCTCGTCTAGCGGGGGGGCAGATACGCAGTATTTT.

This clonotype has just a few counts. The junction shows a germline mismatch at one end, possibly a read error. The chain employs TRBV7-9 and TRBJ1-6; D unresolved. Germline loops: CDR1 SEHNR, CDR2 FQNEAQ (reference sequence). The CDR3 consists of 12 residues. In DNA form, the CDR3 reads TGTGCCAGCAGCTCTGGAGATTCACCCCCCCACTTT. It is translated as CASSSGDSPPHF.

The chain recombines TRBV4-3 with TRBJ2-5; D is possibly TRBD2 (6 bases). Between the trimmed V and J ends, which lost 2 bases and 11 bases, there was a span of 15 bases. This CDR3 has 13 amino acids. The germline gives CDR1 LGHNA, CDR2 YSLEER. The CDR3: CASSQSGVDEQYF. CDR3 sequence (DNA): TGCGCCAGCAGCCAATCGGGGGTCGATGAGCAGTACTTC.

This clonotype was counted between two and nine times. The chain recombines TRBV7-9 with TRBJ2-3; possible D gene TRBD1, 5 bases. Germline assignment: CDR1 SEHNR and CDR2 FQNEAQ (reference sequence). This CDR3 is built from 15 residues. Trimming removed 0 bases from V and 2 bases from J, with 9 bases in between. CDR3 residues: CASSLAGDHTDTQYF. The DNA of the CDR3 is TGTGCCAGCAGCTTAGCAGGGGATCACACAGATACGCAGTATTTT. Variable domain in full (rest from reference TRBV7-9 and TRBJ2-3): DTGVSQNPRHKITKRGQNVTFRCDPISEHNRLYWYRQTLGQGPEFLTYFQNEAQLEKSRLLSDRFSAERPKGSFSTLEIQRTEQGDSAMYLCASSLAGDHTDTQYFGPGTRLTVL.

V is TRBV12-3 or TRBV12-4 and J is TRBJ1-2, with 8 nucleotides matching TRBD1. The CDR3 is made up of 15 amino acids. V was pared by 0 bases and J by 8 bases, with 8 bases of the junction left unmatched. This CDR3 reads CASSLASGGSRGYTF. The CDR3 nucleotides read TGTGCCAGCAGTTTAGCGTCAGGGGGCTCACGGGGCTACACCTTC.